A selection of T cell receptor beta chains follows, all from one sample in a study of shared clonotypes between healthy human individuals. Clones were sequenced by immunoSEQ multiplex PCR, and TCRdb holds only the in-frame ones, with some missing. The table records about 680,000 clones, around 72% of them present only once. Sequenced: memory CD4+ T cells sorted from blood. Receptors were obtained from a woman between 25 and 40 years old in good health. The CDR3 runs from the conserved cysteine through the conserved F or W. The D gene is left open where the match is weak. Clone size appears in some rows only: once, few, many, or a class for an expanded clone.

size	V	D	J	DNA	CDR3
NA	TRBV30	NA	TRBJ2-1	TGTGCCGCCCGCCGGGGACAAAACAATGAGCAGTTCTTC	CAARRGQNNEQFF
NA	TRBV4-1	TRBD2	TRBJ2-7	TGCGCCAGCAGCCAAGCGGGAGCGGGAGGGCACGAGCAGTACTTC	CASSQAGAGGHEQYF
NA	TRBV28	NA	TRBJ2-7	TGTGCCACCGTGGGACGAGAGCAGTACTTC	CATVGREQYF
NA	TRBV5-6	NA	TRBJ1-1	TGTGCCAGCAGCGCTTTTTTGAACACTGAAGCTTTCTTT	CASSAFLNTEAFF
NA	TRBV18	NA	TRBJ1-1	TGTGCCAGCTCACCGTTGGCAGGCGACAATGAAGCTTTCTTT	CASSPLAGDNEAFF
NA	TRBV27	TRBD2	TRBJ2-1	TGTACTAGCGGGACCATGGGCAATGAGCAGTTCTTC	CTSGTMGNEQFF
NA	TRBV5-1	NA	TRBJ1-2	TGCGCCAGCAGCTTGGGGGAGCGGTATGGCTACACCTTC	CASSLGERYGYTF
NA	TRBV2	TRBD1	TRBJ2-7	TGTGCCAGCAGTGTTATCAGTTGGGACAGGGATACCTACGAGCAGTACTTC	CASSVISWDRDTYEQYF
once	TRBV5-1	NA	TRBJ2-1	TGCGCCAGCAGCCTAGGGGGGTATTCAGGCAATGAGCAGTTCTTC	CASSLGGYSGNEQFF
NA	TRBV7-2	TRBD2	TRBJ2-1	TGTGCCAGCAGCTTAGAACTAGCGGGAGGCAGTGAGCAGTTCTTC	CASSLELAGGSEQFF
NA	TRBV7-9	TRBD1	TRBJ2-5	TGTGCCAGCAGCTTGGGGGGACAGGGCCAAGAGACCCAGTACTTC	CASSLGGQGQETQYF
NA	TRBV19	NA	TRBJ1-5	TGTGCCAGTAGTATGCTGGTAAGGAGTCGCAATCAGCCCCAGCATTTT	CASSMLVRSRNQPQHF
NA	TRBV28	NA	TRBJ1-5	TGTGCCAGCAGTTCGGGGTCGGGCAATCAGCCCCAGCATTTT	CASSSGSGNQPQHF
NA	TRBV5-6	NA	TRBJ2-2	TGTGCCAGCAGCTTGGGCGCTAACACCGGGGAGCTGTTTTTT	CASSLGANTGELFF
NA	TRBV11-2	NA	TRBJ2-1	TGTGCCAGCAGCCCTCCCCCTGGGGGCGAGCAGTTCTTC	CASSPPPGGEQFF